This T cell receptor beta chain was documented in a study of radiation and T cells in renal cell carcinoma. Concerning this clone itself: One end of the junction fails to match germline, which may point to a read error.

The time point here: blood 2 weeks post-SBRT. Treatment specified: 15 Gy SBRT to primary tumor, nephrectomy 4 weeks later. Radiation-treated patients gave blood at baseline, week 2 and week 4. Germline CDR1 is LNHDA and CDR2 is SQIVND (reference sequence). This CDR3 has 11 amino acids. The repertoire was sequenced with immunoSEQ multiplex PCR; TCRdb's copy has only in-frame clones and lacks some. Found here are 160,000 or so clones, roughly 87% of them singletons; the top ten hold 10% to 15%. The V call is TRBV19, the J call TRBJ1-2; TRBD1 aligns across 7 bases. The sequencing used blood, collected from a patient whose treatment included radiotherapy and nephrectomy. This sequence originates from a woman aged 45-59 years with renal cell carcinoma. The CDR3 bases are TGTGCCAGTAGTACTTACCTGGACAGGTTCTTC. As protein: CASSTYLDRFF.